This T cell receptor beta chain comes out of a study of T cells after yellow fever vaccination. There are a few counts of this clonotype. The antigen is undetermined. Trimming cost V 5 bases and J 2 bases, with 11 bases left between them. The CDR3 has 14 amino acids. TCRdb ran MiXCR on the 5' RACE reads and lists one entry per CDR3 protein. The sample contains under 400,000 distinct CDR3 sequences, around 12% of which appear only once. Notes on the study in general: Post-booster repertoires again held most primary-vaccination clones (around 95% CD4, approximately 90% CD8).

The receptor comes from a man aged 18-30 years who received the YFV17D yellow fever vaccine. Sequenced here: CD4+ T cells sorted from PBMCs, sampled 15 days after the yellow fever booster vaccination. The chain combines TRBV12-3 or TRBV12-4 with TRBJ2-3; D is possibly TRBD1 (6 bases). The CDR3 here is CASSLQGYTDTQYF. As DNA, the CDR3 is TGTGCCAGCAGTCTACAGGGATACACAGATACGCAGTATTTT.